Listed below are T cell receptor beta chains from one sample, sequenced in a study of shared clonotypes between healthy human individuals. The repertoire was sequenced with immunoSEQ multiplex PCR; TCRdb's copy has only in-frame clones and lacks some. The sample contains roughly 1,800,000 clones, about 95% of which appear only once. What was sequenced was naive CD8+ T cells sorted from blood. Source of these receptors: a man aged 18 to 35 in good health. CDR3s leave out the opening cysteine and the closing phenylalanine or tryptophan.

j_gene,v_gene,CDR3aa
TRBJ2-7,TRBV4-1,ASSQAAGDHGLSYEQY
TRBJ2-1,TRBV4-3,ASSQDWLAGGDEQF
TRBJ2-5,TRBV6-5,ASSYSGQDQETQY
TRBJ1-1,TRBV27,ASSLNRPPNTEAF
TRBJ2-1,TRBV4-3,ASSQDQGLGYNEQF
TRBJ2-2,TRBV4-1,ASSQAAQHTGELF
TRBJ2-7,TRBV4-3,ASSQDGSGSHGYEQY
TRBJ1-1,TRBV28,ASSYATELGNTEAF
TRBJ1-2,TRBV7-9,ASSLAPGIENYGYT
TRBJ2-7,TRBV5-1,ASSGDSYEQY
TRBJ2-7,TRBV19,ASSHGQAYEQY
TRBJ2-5,TRBV2,ASTPGGGETQY
TRBJ2-7,TRBV4-3,ASSQFGGVSYEQY
TRBJ2-7,TRBV13,ASSLTSQSSYEQY
TRBJ1-2,TRBV7-6,ASSLGGEGLGYGYT
TRBJ2-3,TRBV11-3,ASSLDPASESTDTQY
TRBJ2-5,TRBV27,ASSSQGSTSRETQY
TRBJ2-1,TRBV5-6,ASSFGQPVLNEQF
TRBJ2-7,TRBV4-1,ASSQEPTHYEQY
TRBJ2-3,TRBV21-1,ASSNDSTDTQY
TRBJ1-1,TRBV9,ASSVSTGLNTEAF
TRBJ1-4,TRBV5-1,ASSPDWSARELF
TRBJ1-2,TRBV29-1,SVESTGEYYGYT
TRBJ1-1,TRBV27,ASRGGGDLNTEAF
TRBJ2-1,TRBV13,ASSLGHDAEQF
TRBJ2-7,TRBV28,ASNKGSGEQY
TRBJ2-5,TRBV5-1,ASSSALSRIETQY
TRBJ2-1,TRBV5-4,ASSFTGSANEQF
TRBJ2-7,TRBV6-5,ASSYKGDGGYEQY
TRBJ1-1,TRBV30,AWETGGGEAF
TRBJ1-2,TRBV29-1,SVPGQGHYGYT
TRBJ2-7,TRBV11-2,ATSFGQGTYEQY
TRBJ2-7,TRBV6-1,ASSEAPGEYEQY
TRBJ2-7,TRBV5-6,ASSVWERDEQY
TRBJ1-6,TRBV9,ASSLGHPAPLH
TRBJ1-1,TRBV2,ASSDRGRTEAF
TRBJ2-7,TRBV6-1,ASSEGTSFYEQY
TRBJ2-2,TRBV4-2,ASSQPLSIGELF
TRBJ1-6,TRBV6-6,ASSGQGSSPLH
TRBJ2-3,TRBV5-6,ASSFGVQGITDTQY
TRBJ1-2,TRBV25-1,ASSNRLSGTYT
TRBJ2-7,TRBV10-2,ASSAETGLAFEQY
TRBJ2-5,TRBV4-1,ASSLDVEETQY
TRBJ2-7,TRBV14,ASSQVTGRPYEQY